This T cell receptor (beta chain) stems from a study of shared clonotypes between healthy human individuals. Only in-frame clones appear in the TCRdb table, and some are missing; sequencing was by immunoSEQ multiplex PCR. The sample carries approximately 2.4 million clones, more than 90% recorded once. It was into CD45RA+ naive and CD45RA-negative memory subsets that the CD4+ cells were split. Sequencing input: naive CD4+ T cells sorted from blood. Documented subset: CD45RA+ positively selected. The TCR was taken from a man aged 18-30 years in good health.

CDR3 sequence: CASSQDTSGTNTQYF. CDR3 DNA: TGCGCCAGCAGCCAAGACACTAGCGGGACAAATACGCAGTATTTT. V usage is TRBV4-1 and J usage is TRBJ2-3; 10 bases are shared with TRBD2. The CDR3 runs to 15 residues. V dropped 0 bases and J dropped 7; count of bases not matched to a gene: 4. CDR1 is MGHRA and CDR2 is YSYEKL in the germline V gene.